This TCR beta chain was observed in a study of blood T cells in healthy people across ages (dated by TCRdb to 2014 to 2015). Notes on the research overall: In model experiments, template switching captured about one uniquely barcoded TCR beta cDNA molecule for every two T cells. To track age-related changes in TCR beta repertoire diversity, the study relied on deep sequencing normalized with unique cDNA molecular identifiers. The donors were divided into four age groups: young (average around 16 years), middle-aged (about 39), aged (approximately 59) and long-lived (nearly 85). To avoid experimental bias, donors of different ages were distributed randomly across sequencing lanes. For two donors (one aged 18 to 30 and one aged 80 or older), the study analyzed two additional independent replicas of 1 million unique cDNA reads from the same blood draw. Study-wide findings and limitations: Compared with the aged group, the long-lived group had more naive CD4+ T cells, fewer expanded clones and increased TCR diversity, suggesting age selection. Total diversity estimates from one million sequenced T cells were considered lower bounds and underestimates. As age increased, observed TCR beta diversity per million T cells dropped in a roughly linear way, and a significant reduction was already evident by age 40. Because donor CMV infection status was unknown, age-related changes in expanded clonotypes were potentially confounded. Since profiling was done on bulk unsorted PBMCs, naive and antigen-experienced compartments could not be conclusively compared. A strong correlation was found between observed TCR beta diversity and the percentage of naive T cells measured by flow cytometry.

Donors were roughly 40 systemically healthy Caucasian individuals from Russia aged roughly 6 to 95 years. Each donor gave 8.5 to 10 milliliters of peripheral blood, collected into EDTA-treated Vacutainer tubes. Ficoll-Paque density-gradient centrifugation was used to isolate PBMCs, with at least 6 million per sample. Total RNA, at least 5 micrograms per sample, was extracted from PBMCs with Trizol reagent. Naive CD45RAhigh/CD27high T cell percentages were measured by flow cytometry on a PBMC aliquot from every donor. The protocol used for the library was 5' RACE. Sequencer: Illumina HiSeq 2500. A second PCR of 7 to 11 cycles was run with a J-beta primer mix and a sample-barcoded 5' primer. Each TCR beta cDNA molecule received a unique molecular identifier from a template-switch 5' adaptor carrying 12 random nucleotides. Each sample yielded at least 2.5 million CDR3-containing paired-end reads. All of the RNA was converted into first-strand cDNA using the Mint cDNA synthesis kit, with a TRBC-specific oligonucleotide serving as the primer. All cDNA was treated with uracil-DNA glycosylase and then went through a first 18-cycle PCR with the universal primers M1SS and BC2_uni_R. The study's own analysis went as follows. For normalization, 1 million high-quality reads were randomly selected from each sample, with every read carrying a distinct molecular identifier. Reads sharing molecular identifiers were discarded rather than binned into consensus sequences. MiTCR, with a Q25 quality threshold and the strictest error-elimination algorithm, was used for CDR3 identification, clonotype clustering and error correction. A nonparametric unseen species model using Euler transformation provided a lower-bound estimate of total TCR beta diversity. The public reads were reanalyzed by TCRdb: fastp trimming at Q25, MiXCR alignment, in-frame beta chains only. Rows are unified per CDR3 protein, each entry keeping the most common DNA and genes. These V and J calls originate from TCRdb's pipeline instead of the authors' own analysis. The sample includes hundreds of thousands of distinct CDR3 sequences, with more than 40% observed a single time. Together, the top ten hold roughly 19% of the sample.

The CDR3 goes from the cysteine to the phenylalanine over 13 residues. Only the CDR3 DNA is retained, 39 bases long and in frame from the first base. CDR1 MNHNY and CDR2 SVGAGI are derived from the germline V gene (reference sequence). V gives up 6 bases and J gives up 2 bases, and the segment between their germline ends measures 10 bases. In this sample, this clonotype turned up a few times. It lacks a known antigen. Base qualities are missing; no much larger clone stands one base away. In this chain, TRBV6-6 is recombined with TRBJ1-2, and the D gene may be TRBD1, 6 bases matching. The source material was blood. The TCR originated in a woman aged 60 to 75 in good health. The CDR3 loop reads CASRTQGNYGYTF. The nucleotides are TGTGCCAGCAGAACACAGGGCAACTATGGCTACACCTTC.